Included here is one T cell receptor (beta chain) sequence, with context. Its antigen remains unidentified. These data belong to a study of response to subunit inactivated influenza vaccine. The study's findings and limits: Researchers suggested that each seasonal influenza vaccination recruits few new T cells.

TCRdb processed the RT-PCR reads anew with MiXCR; each CDR3 protein has one entry. Counted here are about 780,000 distinct CDR3 sequences, roughly 20% occurring once; the ten biggest clones make up 9.5% to 13%. CDR1 and CDR2 from the germline V gene are KGHDR and SFDVKD. The length of the CDR3 is 11 residues. The source material was PBMCs from blood, sampled roughly 5 days after vaccination. The chain carries TRBV24-1 and TRBJ2-5; no reliable D call. This sequence was found in a man aged 45-65 years who received an inactivated influenza vaccine. The CDR3 here is CGRRTQETQYF. The CDR3, as DNA: TGTGGCCGTCGGACGCAAGAGACCCAGTACTTC.